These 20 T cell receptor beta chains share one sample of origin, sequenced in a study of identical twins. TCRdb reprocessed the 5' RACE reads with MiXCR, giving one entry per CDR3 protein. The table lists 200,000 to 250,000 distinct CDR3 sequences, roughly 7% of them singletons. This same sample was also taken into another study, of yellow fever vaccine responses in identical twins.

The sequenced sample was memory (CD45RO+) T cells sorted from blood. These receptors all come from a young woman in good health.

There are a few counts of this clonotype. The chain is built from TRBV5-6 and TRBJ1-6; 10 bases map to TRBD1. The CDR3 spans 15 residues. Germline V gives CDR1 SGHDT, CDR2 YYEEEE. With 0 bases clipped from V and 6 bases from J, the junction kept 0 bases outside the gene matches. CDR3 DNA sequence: TGTGCCAGCAGCTTGGGGGACAGGGGTAATTCACCCCTCCACTTT. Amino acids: CASSLGDRGNSPLHF. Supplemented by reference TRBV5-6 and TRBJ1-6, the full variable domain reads DAGVTQSPTHLIKTRGQQVTLRCSPKSGHDTVSWYQQALGQGPQFIFQYYEEEERQRGNFPDRFSGHQFPNYSSELNVNALLLGDSALYLCASSLGDRGNSPLHFGNGTRLTVT.

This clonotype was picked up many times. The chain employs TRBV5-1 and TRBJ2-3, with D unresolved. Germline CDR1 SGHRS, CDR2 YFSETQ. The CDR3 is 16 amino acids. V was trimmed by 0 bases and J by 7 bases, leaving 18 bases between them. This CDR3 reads CASSLDYSTVPHTQYF. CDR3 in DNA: TGCGCCAGCAGCTTGGACTATTCCACGGTTCCGCATACGCAGTATTTT.

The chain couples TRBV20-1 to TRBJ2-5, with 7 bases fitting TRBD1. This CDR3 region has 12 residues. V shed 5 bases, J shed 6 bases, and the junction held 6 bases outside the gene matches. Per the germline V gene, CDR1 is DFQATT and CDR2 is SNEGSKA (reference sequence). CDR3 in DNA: TGCAGTGCTCCTAGACAGGGACAGACCCAGTACTTC. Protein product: CSAPRQGQTQYF.

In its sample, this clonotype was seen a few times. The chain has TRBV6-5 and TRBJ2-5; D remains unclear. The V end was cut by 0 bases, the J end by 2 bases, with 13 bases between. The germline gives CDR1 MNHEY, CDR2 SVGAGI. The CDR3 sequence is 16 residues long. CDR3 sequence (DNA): TGTGCCAGCAGTTACTCGGGTAGGGCGAGGCAAGAGACCCAGTACTTC. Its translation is CASSYSGRARQETQYF.

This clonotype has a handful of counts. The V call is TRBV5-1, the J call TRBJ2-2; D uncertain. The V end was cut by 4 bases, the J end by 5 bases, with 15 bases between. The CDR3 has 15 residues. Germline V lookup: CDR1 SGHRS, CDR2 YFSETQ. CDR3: CASSPRTARTGELFF. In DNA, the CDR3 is TGCGCCAGCAGCCCACGGACCGCGAGGACCGGGGAGCTGTTTTTT.

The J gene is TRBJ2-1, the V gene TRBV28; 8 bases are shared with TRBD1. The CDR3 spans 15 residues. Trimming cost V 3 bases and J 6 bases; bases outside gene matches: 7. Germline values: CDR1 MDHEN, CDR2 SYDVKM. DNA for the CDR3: TGTGCCAGCAGTTTGGGCGGACAGGGAAGCAATGAGCAGTTCTTC. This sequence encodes CASSLGGQGSNEQFF.

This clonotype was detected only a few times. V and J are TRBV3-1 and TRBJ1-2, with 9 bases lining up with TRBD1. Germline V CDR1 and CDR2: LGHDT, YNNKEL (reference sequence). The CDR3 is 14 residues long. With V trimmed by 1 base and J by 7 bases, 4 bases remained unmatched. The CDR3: CASSQGGQGLGYTF. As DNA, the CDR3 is TGTGCCAGCAGCCAAGGGGGACAGGGTCTTGGCTACACCTTC. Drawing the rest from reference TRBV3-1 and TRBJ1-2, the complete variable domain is DTAVSQTPKYLVTQMGNDKSIKCEQNLGHDTMYWYKQDSKKFLKIMFSYNNKELIINETVPNRFSPKSPDKAHLNLHINSLELGDSAVYFCASSQGGQGLGYTFGSGTRLTVV.

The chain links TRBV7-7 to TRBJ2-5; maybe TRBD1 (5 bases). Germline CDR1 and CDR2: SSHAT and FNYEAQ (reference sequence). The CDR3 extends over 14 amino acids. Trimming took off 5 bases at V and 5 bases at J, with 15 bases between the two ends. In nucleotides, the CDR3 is TGTGCCAGCAGCCAAGGGCCAGGGAAGGAGACCCAGTACTTC. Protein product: CASSQGPGKETQYF.

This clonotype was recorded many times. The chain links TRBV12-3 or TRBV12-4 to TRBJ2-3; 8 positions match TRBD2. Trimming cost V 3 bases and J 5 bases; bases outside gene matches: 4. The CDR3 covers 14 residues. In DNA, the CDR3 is TGTGCCAGCAGTTTTTCCGCGGGAGGAGATACGCAGTATTTT. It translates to CASSFSAGGDTQYF.

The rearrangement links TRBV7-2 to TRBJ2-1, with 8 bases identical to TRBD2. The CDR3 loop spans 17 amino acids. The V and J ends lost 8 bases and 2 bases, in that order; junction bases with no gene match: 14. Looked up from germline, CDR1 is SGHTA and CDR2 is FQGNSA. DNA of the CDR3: TGTGCCAGCGGTCCCGGGACTAGGAGGACGCCCTACAATGAGCAGTTCTTC. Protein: CASGPGTRRTPYNEQFF.

The CDR3 nucleotides read TGTGCCAGCACCAGACCTCCGGAAAGGGAACGAGCGGGAGGTTTTCTGAGTGAGCAGTTCTTC. Translated, it gives CASTRPPERERAGGFLSEQFF. This chain links TRBV2 with TRBJ2-1, with 9 bases aligning to TRBD2. Germline assignment: CDR1 SNHLY and CDR2 FYNNEI. V was clipped by 7 bases and J by 9 bases; unmatched bases: 31. The CDR3 extends over 21 amino acids.

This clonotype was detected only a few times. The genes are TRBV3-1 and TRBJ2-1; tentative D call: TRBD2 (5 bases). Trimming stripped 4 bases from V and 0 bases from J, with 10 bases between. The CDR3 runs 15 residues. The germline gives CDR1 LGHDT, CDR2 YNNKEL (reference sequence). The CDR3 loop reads CASSPTILSYNEQFF. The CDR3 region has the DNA TGTGCCAGCAGCCCGACTATTCTCTCCTACAATGAGCAGTTCTTC.

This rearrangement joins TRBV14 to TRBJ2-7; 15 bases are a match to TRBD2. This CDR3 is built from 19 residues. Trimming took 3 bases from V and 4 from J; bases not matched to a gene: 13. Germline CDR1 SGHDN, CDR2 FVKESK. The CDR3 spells CASSQRTSGRAGFFYEQYF. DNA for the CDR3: TGTGCCAGCAGCCAGAGGACTAGCGGGAGGGCCGGTTTTTTTTACGAGCAGTACTTC. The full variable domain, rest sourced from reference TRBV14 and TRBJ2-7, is EAGVTQFPSHSVIEKGQTVTLRCDPISGHDNLYWYRRVMGKEIKFLLHFVKESKQDESGMPNNRFLAERTGGTYSTLKVQPAELEDSGVYFCASSQRTSGRAGFFYEQYFGPGTRLTVT.

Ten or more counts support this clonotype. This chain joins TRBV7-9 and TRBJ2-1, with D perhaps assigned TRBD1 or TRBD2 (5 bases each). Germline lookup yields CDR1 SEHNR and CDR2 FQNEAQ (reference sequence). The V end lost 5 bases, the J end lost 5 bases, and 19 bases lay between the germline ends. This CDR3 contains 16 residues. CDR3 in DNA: TGTGCCAGCAGCCCATCCGGGGTTACGGGGCACAATGAGCAGTTCTTC. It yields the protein CASSPSGVTGHNEQFF.

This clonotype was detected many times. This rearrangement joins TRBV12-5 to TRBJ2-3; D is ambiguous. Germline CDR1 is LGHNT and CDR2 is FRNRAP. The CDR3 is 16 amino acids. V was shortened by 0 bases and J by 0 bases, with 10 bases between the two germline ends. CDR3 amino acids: CASGLVGADSTDTQYF. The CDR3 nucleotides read TGTGCTAGTGGTTTGGTGGGTGCCGATAGCACAGATACGCAGTATTTT.

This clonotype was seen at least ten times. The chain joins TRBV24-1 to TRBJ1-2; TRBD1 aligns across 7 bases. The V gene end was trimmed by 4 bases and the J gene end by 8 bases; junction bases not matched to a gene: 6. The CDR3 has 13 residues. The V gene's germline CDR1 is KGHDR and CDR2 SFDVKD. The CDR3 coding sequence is TGTGCCACCAGTGAAAAAGGGGGCTTGGGCTACACCTTC. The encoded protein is CATSEKGGLGYTF.

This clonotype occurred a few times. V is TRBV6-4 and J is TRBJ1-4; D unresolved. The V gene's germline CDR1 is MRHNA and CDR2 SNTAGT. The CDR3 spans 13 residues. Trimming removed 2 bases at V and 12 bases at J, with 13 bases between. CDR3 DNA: TGTGCCAGCAGTGACGGGCCAGGCGCGGAACTGTTTTTT. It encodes CASSDGPGAELFF.

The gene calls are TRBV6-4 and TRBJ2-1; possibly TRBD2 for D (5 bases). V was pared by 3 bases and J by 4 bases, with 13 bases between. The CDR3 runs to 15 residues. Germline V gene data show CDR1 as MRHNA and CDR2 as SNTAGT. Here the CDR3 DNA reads TGTGCCAGCAGTGAAGGCGTGGGAGAATACAATGAGCAGTTCTTC. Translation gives CASSEGVGEYNEQFF.

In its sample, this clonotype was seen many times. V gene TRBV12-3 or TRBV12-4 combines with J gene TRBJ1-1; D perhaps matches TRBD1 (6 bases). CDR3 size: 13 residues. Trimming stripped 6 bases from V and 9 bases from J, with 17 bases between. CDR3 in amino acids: CASSGPSRDKAFF. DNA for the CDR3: TGTGCCAGCAGCGGACCTTCCCGGGACAAAGCTTTCTTT.

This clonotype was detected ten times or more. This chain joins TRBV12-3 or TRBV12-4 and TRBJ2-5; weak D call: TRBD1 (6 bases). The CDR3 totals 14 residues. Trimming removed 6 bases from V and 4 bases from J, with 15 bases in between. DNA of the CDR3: TGTGCCAGCAGATATAGACAGGCCGGAGAGACCCAGTACTTC. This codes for CASRYRQAGETQYF.